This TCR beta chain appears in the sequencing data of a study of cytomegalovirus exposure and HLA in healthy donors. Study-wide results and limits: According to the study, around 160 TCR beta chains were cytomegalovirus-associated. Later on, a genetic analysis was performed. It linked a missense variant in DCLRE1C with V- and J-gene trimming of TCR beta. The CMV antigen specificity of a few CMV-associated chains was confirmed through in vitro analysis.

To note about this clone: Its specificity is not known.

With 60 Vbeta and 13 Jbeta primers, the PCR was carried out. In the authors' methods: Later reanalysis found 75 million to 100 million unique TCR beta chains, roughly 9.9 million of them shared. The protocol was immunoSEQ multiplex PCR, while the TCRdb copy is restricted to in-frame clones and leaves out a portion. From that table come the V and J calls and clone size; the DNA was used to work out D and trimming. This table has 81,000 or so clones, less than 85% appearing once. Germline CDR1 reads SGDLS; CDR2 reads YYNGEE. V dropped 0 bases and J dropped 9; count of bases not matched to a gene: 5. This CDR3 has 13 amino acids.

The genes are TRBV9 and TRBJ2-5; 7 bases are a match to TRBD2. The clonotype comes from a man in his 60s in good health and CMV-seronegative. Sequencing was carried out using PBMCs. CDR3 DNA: TGTGCCAGCAGCGTAGACGGGGGGAGGTCCCAGTACTTC. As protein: CASSVDGGRSQYF.